A single sample gave rise to the 30 T cell receptor beta chains below, sequenced in a study of CD8+CD57+ T cells in acquired aplastic anemia. Genomic DNA, the template, was used for profiling of the TCR beta VDJ and CDR3. TCRdb called the reads again in MiXCR, with one record for every CDR3 protein. The data hold some 410,000 distinct CDR3 sequences, with about 70% observed a single time. Sequenced input: sorted CD4+, CD8+, or CD8+CD57+ T cells (not recorded which) from PBMCs. The receptors shown here come from a human donor in good health, serving as a control.

The chain links TRBV7-2 to TRBJ2-1; the D is unclear. Trimming stripped 5 bases from V and 13 bases from J, with 24 bases between. The germline V gene encodes CDR1 SGHTA and CDR2 FQGNSA. The CDR3 covers 15 residues. The DNA of the CDR3 is TGTGCCAGCAGCCTTGAGCAGCGCGCGGCCAACGACCAGTTCTTC. Encoded protein: CASSLEQRAANDQFF.

This clonotype occurred once. The chain has TRBV6-4 and TRBJ1-5; no clear D gene. V was shortened by 5 bases and J by 0 bases, with 14 bases between the two germline ends. Germline-derived CDR1 and CDR2 are MRHNA and SNTAGT. The CDR3 runs to 16 residues. The CDR3: CASSLPLGNSNQPQHF. In DNA form, the CDR3 reads TGTGCCAGCAGTTTACCCCTGGGGAATAGCAATCAGCCCCAGCATTTT.

For this clonotype: At one end, the junction sequence differs from germline, possibly due to a read error. This chain connects TRBV2 to TRBJ1-2, with a possible D match to TRBD1 (6 bases). Germline CDR1 and CDR2: SNHLY and FYNNEI. The CDR3 totals 15 residues. The CDR3 region has the DNA TGTGCCAGCAGCCTGCGCCAACGGGGACACAGTGGCTACATCTTC. Translated: CASSLRQRGHSGYIF.

This clonotype was picked up many times. This sequence joins TRBV24-1 and TRBJ2-7; D gene uncertain. Between the trimmed V and J ends, which lost 4 bases and 4 bases, there was a span of 10 bases. CDR1 KGHDR and CDR2 SFDVKD come from the germline V gene. CDR3 length equals 13 residues. The CDR3 nucleotides are TGTGCCACCAGTGAATCGGGCCAGTACGAGCAGTACTTC. Amino acid sequence: CATSESGQYEQYF.

The chain has TRBV9 and TRBJ2-7; 14 nucleotides agree with TRBD2. V was pared by 4 bases and J by 11 bases, with 11 bases of the junction left unmatched. The CDR3 consists of 15 residues. Germline loops: CDR1 SGDLS, CDR2 YYNGEE. The CDR3 coding sequence is TGTGCCAGCAGCTTAGGAGGGACTAGCGGGGGTAGTGAGTACTTC. Encoded protein: CASSLGGTSGGSEYF.

Comment on this clonotype: The limits of the CDR3 on the DNA are not certain, so only TCRdb's listed CDR3 is given. The chain combines TRBV7-9 with TRBJ1-4. The germline V gene has CDR1 SEHNR and CDR2 FQNEAQ (reference sequence). The length of the CDR3 is 23 amino acids, counting both ends. The CDR3 sequence: CASSGIRGAGETQYFGPNEKLFF.

This clonotype was observed many times. This rearrangement joins TRBV7-9 to TRBJ2-2, with D perhaps matching TRBD1 or TRBD2 (6 bases each). This CDR3 has 15 residues. Germline V CDR1 and CDR2: SEHNR, FQNEAQ (reference sequence). V was pared by 10 bases and J by 1 base, with 16 bases between. The chain's CDR3 is CATIPGALNTGELFF. The CDR3 bases are TGTGCCACCATCCCGGGGGCGTTGAACACCGGGGAGCTGTTTTTT.

There are many counts of this clonotype. V and J are TRBV6-6 and TRBJ1-5; D gene unclear. Trimming pared 6 bases from V and 4 bases from J, leaving 25 bases between. The CDR3 contains 18 residues. Germline lookup yields CDR1 MNHNY and CDR2 SVGAGI (reference sequence). The DNA of the CDR3 is TGTGCCAGCAGCCAAGGCACCTCCGTGCCCTACCTAAATCAGCCCCAGCATTTT. Its protein is CASSQGTSVPYLNQPQHF.

This chain links TRBV20-1 with TRBJ1-2; D not resolved. Germline V gene sequence: CDR1 DFQATT, CDR2 SNEGSKA (reference sequence). The CDR3 sequence is 14 residues long. V lost 2 bases to trimming and J lost 5 bases, with 15 bases between them. The CDR3 spells CSARWVRHSYGYTF. The CDR3, as DNA: TGCAGTGCTAGATGGGTCAGGCATAGTTATGGCTACACCTTC.

This clonotype came up a few times. This chain uses TRBV30 with TRBJ1-4; D unclear. Looked up from germline, CDR1 is GTSNPN and CDR2 is SVGIG (reference sequence). Trimming took 0 bases from V and 7 from J, leaving 12 bases between them. The CDR3 covers 14 residues. The CDR3 is CAWSVPDWGEKLFF. DNA for the CDR3: TGTGCCTGGAGTGTACCGGATTGGGGTGAAAAACTGTTTTTT.

This clonotype has a count of ten or more. V usage is TRBV7-2 and J usage is TRBJ2-5; TRBD2 matches at 12 bases. The CDR3 extends over 14 amino acids. The germline CDR1 and CDR2 sequences are SGHTA and FQGNSA. The V segment lost 8 bases and the J segment 2 bases; nucleotides outside the gene matches: 3. The CDR3 is CASGTSGFQETQYF. DNA of the CDR3: TGTGCCAGCGGGACTAGCGGGTTTCAAGAGACCCAGTACTTC.

This rearrangement joins TRBV4-3 to TRBJ1-1; a possible D gene is TRBD1 (5 bases). Germline V gives CDR1 LGHNA, CDR2 YSLEER. The CDR3 consists of 15 residues. V lost 1 base, J lost 7 bases, and 16 bases lay in between. CDR3 sequence: CASSQAKQEYHEAFF. The CDR3 DNA follows: TGCGCCAGCAGCCAAGCAAAACAGGAGTACCATGAAGCTTTCTTT.

This clonotype has at least ten counts. The chain recombines TRBV20-1 with TRBJ1-1, with 12 bases identical to TRBD1. V was clipped by 5 bases and J by 4 bases; unmatched bases: 5. The germline gives CDR1 DFQATT, CDR2 SNEGSKA (reference sequence). This CDR3 comprises 14 residues. This CDR3 is CSAGGTGGLTEAFF. DNA of the CDR3: TGCAGTGCTGGGGGGACAGGGGGCCTCACTGAAGCTTTCTTT.

A note on this clonotype: Its ends do not fully match the called genes, so a read error is possible. This sequence joins TRBV7-8 and TRBJ2-1; D is unresolved. From germline, CDR1 is SGHVS and CDR2 FQNEAQ. This CDR3 is built from 16 residues. Here the CDR3 reads CASSLVGARSCNEQFF. CDR3 DNA: TGTGCCAGCAGCTTAGTCGGAGCCCGCTCCTGCAATGAGCAGTTCTTC. Using reference TRBV7-8 and TRBJ2-1 for the parts outside the CDR3, the full variable domain is GAGVSQSPRYKVAKRGQDVALRCDPISGHVSLFWYQQALGQGPEFLTYFQNEAQLDKSGLPSDRFFAERPEGSVSTLKIQRTQQEDSAVYLCASSLVGARSCNEQFFGPGTRLTVL.

This clonotype was counted a few times. The chain is built from TRBV20-1 and TRBJ2-7, with 7 bases lining up with TRBD2. Looked up from germline, CDR1 is DFQATT and CDR2 is SNEGSKA (reference sequence). This CDR3 contains 13 residues. The V gene end was trimmed by 3 bases and the J gene end by 3 bases; junction bases not matched to a gene: 5. DNA for the CDR3: TGCAGTGCTAGGGGGACTACCGACTACGAGCAGTACTTC. Its translation is CSARGTTDYEQYF.

This clonotype appeared once. This sequence joins TRBV20-1 and TRBJ2-7; a weak D match, TRBD2 (6 bases). This CDR3 has 13 residues. Germline V gives CDR1 DFQATT, CDR2 SNEGSKA (reference sequence). V was trimmed by 3 bases and J by 2 bases, leaving 11 bases between them. This CDR3 is CSARRDGAYEQYF. Here the CDR3 DNA reads TGCAGTGCTAGGCGGGACGGTGCCTACGAGCAGTACTTC.

This clonotype was seen once. The chain combines TRBV20-1 with TRBJ1-5; D not resolved. CDR1 is DFQATT, CDR2 SNEGSKA, per germline (reference sequence). Trimming left V 3 bases short and J 4 bases short, with 10 bases between. This CDR3 spans 13 amino acids. The CDR3 is CSAREGVNQPQHF. The CDR3 DNA follows: TGCAGTGCTAGGGAGGGTGTGAATCAGCCCCAGCATTTT.

This clonotype was found many times. CDR3 in amino acids: CASSYGENNEQFF. Written as DNA, the CDR3 is TGTGCCAGCAGCTACGGTGAGAACAATGAGCAGTTCTTC. The chain has TRBV7-9 and TRBJ2-1; no definite D call. With 4 bases removed from V and 5 bases from J, the gap between germline ends came to 9 bases. The germline CDR1 and CDR2 sequences are SEHNR and FQNEAQ (reference sequence). This CDR3 spans 13 amino acids.

Turning to this clonotype: The junction shows a germline mismatch at one end, possibly a read error. The CDR3 DNA is TGTGCCAGCAGCTTACGACCCGGGAGCGACGAGAAGTACTTC. Translated, it gives CASSLRPGSDEKYF. The V gene is TRBV7-2, the J gene TRBJ2-7; D perhaps matches TRBD2 (6 bases). The germline gives CDR1 SGHTA, CDR2 FQGNSA. The length of the CDR3 is 14 residues.

V is TRBV25-1 and J is TRBJ2-1, with 7 bases that match TRBD2. This CDR3 has 12 amino acids. Germline CDR1 reads MGHDK; CDR2 reads SYGVNS. V lost 6 bases and J lost 14; bases outside the gene matches: 10. CDR3 coding DNA: TGTGCCAGCAGCCAAGGATCGGGACTAAAGTTCTTC. It codes for CASSQGSGLKFF.

At least ten counts were recorded for this clonotype. The V and J genes are TRBV20-1 and TRBJ2-3, with 9 bases aligning to TRBD1. Germline V lookup: CDR1 DFQATT, CDR2 SNEGSKA (reference sequence). Germline trimming cut 4 bases from V and 3 bases from J; bases unmatched to any gene: 2. This CDR3 is 13 amino acids long. This CDR3 is CSAKTGGTDTQYF. In DNA form, the CDR3 reads TGCAGTGCTAAGACAGGGGGGACAGATACGCAGTATTTT.

Many counts were recorded for this clonotype. The rearrangement links TRBV25-1 to TRBJ1-1; D is ambiguous. The length of the CDR3 is 14 residues. With 3 bases removed from V and 0 bases from J, the gap between germline ends came to 8 bases. Germline V gives CDR1 MGHDK, CDR2 SYGVNS. The CDR3, as DNA: TGTGCCAGCAGTGACCGAGCACTGAACACTGAAGCTTTCTTT. The encoded protein is CASSDRALNTEAFF.

Note on this clonotype: The junction departs from germline at one end; a sequencing error may be responsible. The gene calls are TRBV7-9 and TRBJ2-2; 7 nucleotides line up with TRBD1. The CDR3 has 15 amino acids. Germline CDR1 reads SEHNR; CDR2 reads FQNEAQ (reference sequence). The CDR3 nucleotides read TGTGCCAGCAGCTTGGCGGCACGCTACACAGGGGCGCTGTTTTTT. Its protein is CASSLAARYTGALFF.

This clonotype occurred many times. The rearrangement links TRBV5-4 to TRBJ2-1; D may be TRBD2 (6 bases). Trimming stripped 4 bases from V and 7 bases from J, with 24 bases between. CDR1 SGHNT and CDR2 YYREEE come from the germline V gene (reference sequence). This CDR3 comprises 17 residues. CDR3 sequence: CASSLGRRGGFVNEQFF. In nucleotides, the CDR3 is TGTGCCAGCAGCCTAGGAAGGAGGGGTGGTTTTGTGAATGAGCAGTTCTTC.

This clonotype appeared many times. The genes are TRBV7-2 and TRBJ1-2; a possible D gene is TRBD1 (6 bases). Between the trimmed V and J ends, which lost 5 bases and 3 bases, there was a span of 16 bases. The CDR3 extends over 15 amino acids. Germline V gives CDR1 SGHTA, CDR2 FQGNSA. CDR3 sequence: CASSARQDGHYGYTF. The CDR3 DNA is TGTGCCAGCAGCGCAAGACAGGATGGCCACTATGGCTACACCTTC. Full variable domain (outside the CDR3, taken from reference TRBV7-2 and TRBJ1-2): GAGVSQSPSNKVTEKGKDVELRCDPISGHTALYWYRQSLGQGLEFLIYFQGNSAPDKSGLPSDRFSAERTGGSVSTLTIQRTQQEDSAVYLCASSARQDGHYGYTFGSGTRLTVV.

The chain carries TRBV19 and TRBJ1-5, with D possibly matching TRBD1 (6 bases). Germline assignment: CDR1 LNHDA and CDR2 SQIVND (reference sequence). The V and J ends lost 1 base and 2 bases respectively, with 12 bases between them. The CDR3 length is 16 residues. CDR3 protein: CASSIGVRGRNQPQHF. CDR3 nucleotides: TGTGCCAGTAGTATAGGGGTCAGGGGACGCAATCAGCCCCAGCATTTT. Together with reference TRBV19 and TRBJ1-5, the CDR3 gives the full variable domain: DGGITQSPKYLFRKEGQNVTLSCEQNLNHDAMYWYRQDPGQGLRLIYYSQIVNDFQKGDIAEGYSVSREKKESFPLTVTSAQKNPTAFYLCASSIGVRGRNQPQHFGDGTRLSIL.

This clonotype was seen more than once but under ten times. V gene TRBV27 combines with J gene TRBJ2-7; D tentatively fits TRBD1 or TRBD2 (5 bases each). V lost 6 bases to trimming and J lost 1 base, with 16 bases between them. This CDR3 is 15 amino acids long. Per germline, CDR1 MNHEY and CDR2 SMNVEV (reference sequence). Here the CDR3 DNA reads TGTGCCAGCAGGGAGTCCCCGGGACCATCCTACGAGCAGTACTTC. Protein product: CASRESPGPSYEQYF.

As concerns this clonotype: Mismatch with germline at one junction end may stem from a read error. The gene calls are TRBV7-9 and TRBJ2-7; no firm D call. The CDR3 spans 14 residues. Germline values: CDR1 SEHNR, CDR2 FQNEAQ (reference sequence). The CDR3 here is CASSLVGRRDFEDF. Here the CDR3 DNA reads TGTGCCAGCAGCTTAGTAGGACGTCGAGATTTCGAGGATTTC.

About this clonotype itself: The junction differs from germline at one of its ends, possibly a read error. The rearrangement links TRBV5-1 to TRBJ1-5; the match to TRBD1 covers 7 bases. From germline, CDR1 is SGHRS and CDR2 YFSETQ. CDR3 length equals 13 residues. The CDR3 DNA sequence: TGTGCCAGCAGTGGACAGGCCAATCCGCCCCAGCATTTT. Its protein product is CASSGQANPPQHF.

As regards this clonotype: A read error may account for a junction end that differs from germline. The chain has TRBV5-1 and TRBJ2-7; 7 positions agree with TRBD1. CDR1 is SGHRS, CDR2 YFSETQ, per germline. CDR3 length: 14 amino acids. The CDR3 DNA sequence: TGCGCCAACAGCTATTATGAACAGGGGCGCGAGCAGTACTTC. As protein: CANSYYEQGREQYF.